This is a list of T cell receptor beta chains from one sample in a study of CD4+ T cells in melanoma. The data were produced by immunoSEQ multiplex PCR, yet TCRdb's version contains in-frame clones alone and is incomplete. The sample records 45,000 or so clones, nearly 90% being singletons. What was sequenced was peripheral blood. The source is a human donor with melanoma. The CDR3 runs from the conserved cysteine through the conserved F or W. D genes are given only for firm matches. Rows may omit the clone size; those that give it use once, few, many or a size class.

d_call,clone_size,j_call,cdr3_length,v_call,cdr3_nt,cdr3_aa
-,-,TRBJ2-5,14,TRBV5-1,TGCGCCAGCAGCTTGGTAACGGCAGGAGAGACCCAGTACTTC,CASSLVTAGETQYF
-,-,TRBJ1-1,13,TRBV21-1,TGTGCCAGCGTTGGCAGAAATGATCCTGAAGCTTTCTTT,CASVGRNDPEAFF
-,-,TRBJ1-1,10,TRBV25-1,TGTGCCAGCAGGGGAGGGAAAGCTTTCTTT,CASRGGKAFF
-,-,TRBJ1-5,15,TRBV7-9,TGTGCCAGCAGCCGAGGAGTAGACGGCAATCAGCCCCAGCATTTT,CASSRGVDGNQPQHF
-,-,TRBJ1-4,11,TRBV27,TGTGCCAGCAGATCCGGGACTGAACTGTTTTTT,CASRSGTELFF
-,once,TRBJ1-5,17,TRBV27,TGTGCCAGCAGTTTAGTGGGGGCCCTCCCTAGCAATCAGCCCCAGCATTTT,CASSLVGALPSNQPQHF
-,-,TRBJ1-1,15,TRBV2,TGTGCCAGCAGCCCCGGGCACTCAGGGGACACTGAAGCTTTCTTT,CASSPGHSGDTEAFF
-,-,TRBJ2-5,14,TRBV18,TGTGCCAGCTCACCCAGACAGACCCAAGAGACCCAGTACTTC,CASSPRQTQETQYF
TRBD2,-,TRBJ2-3,16,TRBV15,TGTGCCACCAGCAGAGATTGGGGGGGGAGCACAGATACGCAGTATTTT,CATSRDWGGSTDTQYF
-,-,TRBJ2-3,14,TRBV28,TGTGCCAGCAGTTTTTTGCAGAGCACAGATACGCAGTGTTTT,CASSFLQSTDTQCF
TRBD2,few,TRBJ2-7,15,TRBV5-8,TGTGCCAGCAGCAGCGGACTAGCGGGGAGCTACGAGCAGTACTTC,CASSSGLAGSYEQYF
-,-,TRBJ2-7,15,TRBV27,TGTGCCAGCAGTGCCGTGTCAGGGAGCTCCTACGAGCAGTACTTC,CASSAVSGSSYEQYF
TRBD1,-,TRBJ1-6,15,TRBV4-1,TGCGCCAGCAGCCAAGATGAGGGGGCTAATTCACCCCTCCACTTT,CASSQDEGANSPLHF
TRBD1,-,TRBJ1-1,13,TRBV30,TGTGCCTGGAATAAGGGGGCCGACACTGAAGCTTTCTTT,CAWNKGADTEAFF
-,once,TRBJ1-4,15,TRBV6-5,TGTGCCAGCAGTTCCTTCGAGGCAACTAATGAAAAACTGTTTTTT,CASSSFEATNEKLFF
TRBD2,-,TRBJ2-5,14,TRBV7-2,TGTGCCAGCAGCTTAGGCGGGGGGTCGGGGACCCAGTACTTC,CASSLGGGSGTQYF
TRBD1,once,TRBJ2-1,13,TRBV4-1,TGCGCCAGCAGCCAAAACAGGGGACAAGGGCAGTTCTTC,CASSQNRGQGQFF
-,-,TRBJ2-6,12,TRBV9,TGTGCCAGCAGCGGAGATAAGGACGTCCTGACTTTC,CASSGDKDVLTF
TRBD2,-,TRBJ2-1,14,TRBV29-1,TGCAGCGTTGAGGGACTAGCGAGTTACAATGAGCAGTTCTTC,CSVEGLASYNEQFF
TRBD2,-,TRBJ2-3,15,TRBV9,TGTGCCAGCAGCGTAGTGGCGGGGGACTCCAATACGCAGTATTTT,CASSVVAGDSNTQYF
TRBD1,-,TRBJ1-4,14,TRBV25-1,TGTGCCACTACACCGGGACAGGGAGGAGAAAAACTGTTTTTT,CATTPGQGGEKLFF
TRBD1,-,TRBJ1-2,13,TRBV5-5,TGTGCCAGCAGCTTGGGGACAGGGAGTGGCTACACCTTC,CASSLGTGSGYTF
-,-,TRBJ1-6,17,TRBV5-1,TGCGCCAGCAGCTTGGAAATTAGGGCAGCTAATAATTCACCCCTCCACTTT,CASSLEIRAANNSPLHF
-,-,TRBJ2-2,15,TRBV19,TGTGCCAGTAGTATTTACGGGGGAGATACCGGGGAGCTGTTTTTT,CASSIYGGDTGELFF
-,-,TRBJ1-6,15,TRBV6-5,TGTGCCAGCAGGCTATCCAGCTCCTATAATTCACCCCTCCACTTT,CASRLSSSYNSPLHF
-,once,TRBJ2-1,14,TRBV5-6,TGTGCCAGCAGCACCGGACAGTGGGGGGATGAGCAGTTCTTC,CASSTGQWGDEQFF
-,-,TRBJ2-3,14,TRBV7-3,TGTGCCAGCAGCCGAGGACAGAGCACAGATACGCAGTATTTT,CASSRGQSTDTQYF
TRBD2,-,TRBJ2-7,17,TRBV10-3,TGTGCCATCAGTGAGTCTGATGCGGGGGGCCCGACCTACGAGCAGTACTTC,CAISESDAGGPTYEQYF
TRBD2,-,TRBJ2-3,15,TRBV28,TGTGCCAGCAGCACTAGCGGGGGTATCACAGATACGCAGTATTTT,CASSTSGGITDTQYF
-,-,TRBJ1-5,15,TRBV4-1,TGCGCCAGCAGCCAAGGGGGGAGTGGCAATCAGCCCCAGCATTTT,CASSQGGSGNQPQHF
-,-,TRBJ1-2,16,TRBV7-9,TGTGCCAGCAGCTTACCGGTTACAGATCAGGGTAGTGGCTACACCTTC,CASSLPVTDQGSGYTF
-,-,TRBJ2-3,17,TRBV10-3,TGTGCCATCAGTGAGGTTGGTTCGGGAGCGGGCACAGATACGCAGTATTTT,CAISEVGSGAGTDTQYF
-,-,TRBJ2-7,15,TRBV27,TGTGCCAGCAGTTTTCAAGGATACCGAAACTACGAGCAGTACTTC,CASSFQGYRNYEQYF
TRBD1,-,TRBJ1-4,17,TRBV28,TGTGCCAGCAGTTTCCCCAGGGGGAGATCGACTAATGAAAAACTGTTTTTT,CASSFPRGRSTNEKLFF
-,-,TRBJ2-1,11,TRBV5-6,TGTGCCAGCAGGATATACACTGAGCAGTTCTTC,CASRIYTEQFF
TRBD1,-,TRBJ1-2,16,TRBV4-1,TGCGCCAGCAGCCAAGATCAGGGGACAGGGGACTATGGCTACACCTTC,CASSQDQGTGDYGYTF
TRBD1,-,TRBJ1-3,15,TRBV7-2,TGTGCCAGCAGAGAGACAGGGTACTCTGGAAACACCATATATTTT,CASRETGYSGNTIYF
-,-,TRBJ2-3,16,TRBV13,TGTGCCAGCAAACTTTTAACGGGCGTTAGCACAGATACGCAGTATTTT,CASKLLTGVSTDTQYF
TRBD1,few,TRBJ1-2,13,TRBV19,TGTGCCAGTAGTAGGACAGGGGACTATGGCTACACCTTC,CASSRTGDYGYTF
-,-,TRBJ1-1,14,TRBV7-2,TGTGCCAGCAGCTTAGTGCTGGGGAACACTGAAGCTTTCTTT,CASSLVLGNTEAFF
TRBD2,once,TRBJ2-5,16,TRBV9,TGTGCCAGCAGCGTAACTAGCGGGGGGATCGGAGAGACCCAGTACTTC,CASSVTSGGIGETQYF
-,medium-sized,TRBJ1-6,15,TRBV27,TGTGCCAGCAGTTATGGGGCCGGAATAGGGTCACCCCTCCACTTT,CASSYGAGIGSPLHF